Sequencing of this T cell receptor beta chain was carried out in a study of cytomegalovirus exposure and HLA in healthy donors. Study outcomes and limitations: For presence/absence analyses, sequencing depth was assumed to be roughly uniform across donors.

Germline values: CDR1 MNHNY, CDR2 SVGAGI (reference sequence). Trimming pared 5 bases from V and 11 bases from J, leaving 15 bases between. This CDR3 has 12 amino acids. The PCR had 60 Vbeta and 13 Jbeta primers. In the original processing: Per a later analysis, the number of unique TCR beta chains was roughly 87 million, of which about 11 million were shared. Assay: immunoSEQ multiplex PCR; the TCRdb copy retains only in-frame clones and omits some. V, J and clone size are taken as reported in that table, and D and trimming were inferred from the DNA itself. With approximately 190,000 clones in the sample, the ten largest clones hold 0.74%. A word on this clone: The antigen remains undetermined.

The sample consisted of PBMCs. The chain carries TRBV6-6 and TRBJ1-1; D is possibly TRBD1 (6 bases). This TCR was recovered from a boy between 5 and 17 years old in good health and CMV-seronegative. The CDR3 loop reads CASSPMQGKAFF. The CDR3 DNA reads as TGTGCCAGCAGTCCAATGCAGGGGAAGGCTTTCTTT.